The present entry profiles one T cell receptor beta chain with its context. Using immunoSEQ multiplex PCR, the repertoire was profiled, and TCRdb retains in-frame clones only, with some absent. The repertoire has some 4,000 clones, around 68% of them found once; the top ten carry 20% to 30%. V was cut by 3 bases and J by 4 bases, with 15 bases left in between. This CDR3 region has 15 residues. Germline V gene data show CDR1 as SGHTA and CDR2 as FQGTGA. These data belong to a study of T cells after posttransplantation cyclophosphamide. On the day of bone marrow donation, the related graft donor provided peripheral blood.

Sequencing was carried out using memory CD8+ T cells sorted from blood. This chain joins TRBV7-3 and TRBJ1-1, with a weak D call TRBD1 (6 bases). The receptor was derived from a young man in good health and a related stem cell transplant donor. The CDR3 DNA sequence: TGTGCCAGCAGCTTGTCAGGGGTAGGCATCACTGAAGCTTTCTTT. The encoded protein is CASSLSGVGITEAFF.